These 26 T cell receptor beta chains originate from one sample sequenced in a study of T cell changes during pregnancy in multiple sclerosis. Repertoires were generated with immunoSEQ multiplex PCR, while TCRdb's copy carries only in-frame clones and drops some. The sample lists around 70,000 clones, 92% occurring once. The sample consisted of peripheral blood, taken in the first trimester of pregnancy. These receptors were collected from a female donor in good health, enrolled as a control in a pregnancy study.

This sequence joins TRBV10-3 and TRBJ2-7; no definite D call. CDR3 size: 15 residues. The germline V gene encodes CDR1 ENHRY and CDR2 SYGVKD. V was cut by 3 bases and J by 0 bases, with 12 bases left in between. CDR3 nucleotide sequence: TGTGCCATCAGTGAAGGAACGGCTAGCTCCTACGAGCAGTACTTC. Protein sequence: CAISEGTASSYEQYF.

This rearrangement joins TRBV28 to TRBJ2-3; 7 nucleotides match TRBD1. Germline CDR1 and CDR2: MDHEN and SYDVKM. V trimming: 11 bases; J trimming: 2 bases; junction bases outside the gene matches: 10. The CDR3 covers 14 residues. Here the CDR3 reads CACAGGPNTDTQYF. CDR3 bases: TGTGCCTGCGCAGGGGGTCCAAACACAGATACGCAGTATTTT.

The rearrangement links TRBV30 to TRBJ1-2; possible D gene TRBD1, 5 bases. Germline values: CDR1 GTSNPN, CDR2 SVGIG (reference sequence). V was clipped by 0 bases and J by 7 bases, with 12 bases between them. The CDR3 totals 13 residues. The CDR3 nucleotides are TGTGCCTGGAGTGTAGGGGCAGGGTCTGGCTACACCTTC. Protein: CAWSVGAGSGYTF.

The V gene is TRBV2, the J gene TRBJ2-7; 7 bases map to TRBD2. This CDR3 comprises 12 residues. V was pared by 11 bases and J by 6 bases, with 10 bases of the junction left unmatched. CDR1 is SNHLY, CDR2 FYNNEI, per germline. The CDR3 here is CAGGGGFGEQYF. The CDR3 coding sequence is TGTGCCGGGGGGGGTGGATTTGGCGAGCAGTACTTC.

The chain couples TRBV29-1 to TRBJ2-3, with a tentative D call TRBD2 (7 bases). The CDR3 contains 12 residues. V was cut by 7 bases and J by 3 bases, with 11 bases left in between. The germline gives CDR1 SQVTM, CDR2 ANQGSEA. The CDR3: CSARGGTDTQYF. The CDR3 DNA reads TGCAGCGCTAGGGGGGGGACAGATACGCAGTATTTT.

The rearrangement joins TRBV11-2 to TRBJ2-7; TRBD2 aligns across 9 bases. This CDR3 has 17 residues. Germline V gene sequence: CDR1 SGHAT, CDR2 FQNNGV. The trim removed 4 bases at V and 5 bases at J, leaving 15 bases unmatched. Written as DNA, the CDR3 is TGTGCCAGCAGCTCCTTGACTAGCGGAACCCTACCACACGAGCAGTACTTC. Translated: CASSSLTSGTLPHEQYF.

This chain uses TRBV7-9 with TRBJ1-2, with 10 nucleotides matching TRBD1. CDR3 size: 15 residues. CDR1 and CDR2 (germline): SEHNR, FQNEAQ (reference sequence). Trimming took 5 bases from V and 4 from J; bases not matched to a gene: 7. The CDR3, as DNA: TGTGCCAGCAGCCCTCGGACAGGGGGAATCTATGGCTACACCTTC. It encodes CASSPRTGGIYGYTF.

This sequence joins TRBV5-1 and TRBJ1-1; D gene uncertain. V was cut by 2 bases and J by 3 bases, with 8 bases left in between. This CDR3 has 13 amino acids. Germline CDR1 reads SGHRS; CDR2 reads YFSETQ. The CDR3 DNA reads TGCGCCAGCAGCTTTGTCGGGGACACTGAAGCTTTCTTT. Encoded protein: CASSFVGDTEAFF.

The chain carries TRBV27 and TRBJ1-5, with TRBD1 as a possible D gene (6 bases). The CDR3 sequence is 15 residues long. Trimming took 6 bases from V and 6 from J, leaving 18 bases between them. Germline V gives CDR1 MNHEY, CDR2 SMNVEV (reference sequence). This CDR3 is CASRGRGGLGQPQHF. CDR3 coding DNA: TGTGCCAGCAGGGGGAGGGGGGGACTCGGTCAGCCCCAGCATTTT.

This CDR3 reads CSVAYGGATDTQYF. In DNA form, the CDR3 reads TGCAGCGTTGCTTACGGGGGAGCCACAGATACGCAGTATTTT. This chain links TRBV29-1 with TRBJ2-3; D perhaps matches TRBD2 (6 bases). Trimming left V 4 bases short and J 2 bases short, with 13 bases between. The germline V gene has CDR1 SQVTM and CDR2 ANQGSEA. The CDR3 has 14 amino acids.

The CDR3 loop is CASSWDLDRGLGNTIYF. DNA of the CDR3: TGTGCCAGCAGCTGGGATCTGGACAGGGGGCTAGGAAACACCATATATTTT. The V gene is TRBV5-6, the J gene TRBJ1-3, with 11 bases that match TRBD1. With V trimmed by 3 bases and J by 4 bases, 9 bases remained unmatched. There are 17 residues in the CDR3. Germline loops: CDR1 SGHDT, CDR2 YYEEEE.

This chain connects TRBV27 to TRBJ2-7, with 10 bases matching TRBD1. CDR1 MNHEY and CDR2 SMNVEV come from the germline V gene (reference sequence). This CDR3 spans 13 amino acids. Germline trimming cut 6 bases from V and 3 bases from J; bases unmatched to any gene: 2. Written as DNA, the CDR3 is TGTGCCAGCAGCCGGGACAGGGGCTACGAGCAGTACTTC. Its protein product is CASSRDRGYEQYF.

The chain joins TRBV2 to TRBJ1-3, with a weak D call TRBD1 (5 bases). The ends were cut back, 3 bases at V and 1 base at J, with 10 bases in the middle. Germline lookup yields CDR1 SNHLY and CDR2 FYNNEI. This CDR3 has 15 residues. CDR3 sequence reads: CASSDLSGSGNTIYF. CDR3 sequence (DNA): TGTGCCAGCAGTGATCTGTCAGGGTCTGGAAACACCATATATTTT.

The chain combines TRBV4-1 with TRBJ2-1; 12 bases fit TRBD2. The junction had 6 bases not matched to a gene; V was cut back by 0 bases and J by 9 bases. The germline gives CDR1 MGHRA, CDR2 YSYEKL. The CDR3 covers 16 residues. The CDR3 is CASSQEPGLAGSEQFF. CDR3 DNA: TGCGCCAGCAGCCAAGAACCAGGACTAGCGGGGAGTGAGCAGTTCTTC.

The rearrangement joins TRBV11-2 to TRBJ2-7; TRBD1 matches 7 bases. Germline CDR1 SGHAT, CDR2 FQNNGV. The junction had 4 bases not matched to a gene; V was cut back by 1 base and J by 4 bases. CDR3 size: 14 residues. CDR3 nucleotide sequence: TGTGCCAGCAGCTTAGGAGGGGGCCGGTACGAGCAGTACTTC. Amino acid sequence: CASSLGGGRYEQYF.

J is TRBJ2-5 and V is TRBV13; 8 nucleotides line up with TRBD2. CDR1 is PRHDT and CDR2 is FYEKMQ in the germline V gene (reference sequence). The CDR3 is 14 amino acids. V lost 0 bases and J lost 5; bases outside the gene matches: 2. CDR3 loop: CASSLGASGETQYF. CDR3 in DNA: TGTGCCAGCAGCTTAGGGGCTAGCGGGGAGACCCAGTACTTC. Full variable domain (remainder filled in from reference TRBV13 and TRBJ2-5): AAGVIQSPRHLIKEKRETATLKCYPIPRHDTVYWYQQGPGQDPQFLISFYEKMQSDKGSIPDRFSAQQFSDYHSELNMSSLELGDSALYFCASSLGASGETQYFGPGTRLLVL.

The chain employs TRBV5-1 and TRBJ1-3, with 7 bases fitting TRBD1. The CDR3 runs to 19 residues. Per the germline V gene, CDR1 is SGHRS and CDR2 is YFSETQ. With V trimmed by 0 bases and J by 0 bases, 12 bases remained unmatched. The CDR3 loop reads CASSLDRGQGTHSGNTIYF. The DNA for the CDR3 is TGCGCCAGCAGCTTGGACAGGGGCCAGGGAACACACTCTGGAAACACCATATATTTT. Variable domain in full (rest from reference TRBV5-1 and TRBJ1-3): KAGVTQTPRYLIKTRGQQVTLSCSPISGHRSVSWYQQTPGQGLQFLFEYFSETQRNKGNFPGRFSGRQFSNSRSEMNVSTLELGDSALYLCASSLDRGQGTHSGNTIYFGEGSWLTVV.

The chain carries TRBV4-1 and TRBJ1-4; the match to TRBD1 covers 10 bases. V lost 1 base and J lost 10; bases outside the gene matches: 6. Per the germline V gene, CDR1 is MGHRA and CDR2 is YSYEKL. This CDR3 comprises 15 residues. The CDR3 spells CASSQVRDRGTKLFF. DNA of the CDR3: TGCGCCAGCAGCCAAGTACGGGACAGGGGTACAAAACTGTTTTTT.

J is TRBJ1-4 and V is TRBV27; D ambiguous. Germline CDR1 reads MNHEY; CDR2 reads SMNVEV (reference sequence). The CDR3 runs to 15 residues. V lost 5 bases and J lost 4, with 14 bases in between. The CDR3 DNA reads TGTGCCAGCAGTGACGGAGTGGCGGGTAATGAAAAACTGTTTTTT. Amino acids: CASSDGVAGNEKLFF.

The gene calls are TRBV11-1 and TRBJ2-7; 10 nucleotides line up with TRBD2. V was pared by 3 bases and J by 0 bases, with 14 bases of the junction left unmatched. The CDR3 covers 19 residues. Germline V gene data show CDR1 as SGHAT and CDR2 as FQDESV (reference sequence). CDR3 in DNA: TGTGCCAGCAGCTTGGAGCCGGGACTAGCGACCTTTGACTCCTACGAGCAGTACTTC. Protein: CASSLEPGLATFDSYEQYF. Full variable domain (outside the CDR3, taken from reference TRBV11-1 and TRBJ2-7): EAEVAQSPRYKITEKSQAVAFWCDPISGHATLYWYRQILGQGPELLVQFQDESVVDDSQLPKDRFSAERLKGVDSTLKIQPAELGDSAMYLCASSLEPGLATFDSYEQYFGPGTRLTVT.

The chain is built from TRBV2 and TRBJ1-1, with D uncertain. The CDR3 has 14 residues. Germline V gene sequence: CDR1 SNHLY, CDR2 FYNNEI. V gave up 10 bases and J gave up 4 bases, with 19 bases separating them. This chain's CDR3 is CATTGPLGSTEAFF. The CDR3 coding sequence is TGTGCCACAACCGGGCCCCTCGGGAGCACTGAAGCTTTCTTT.

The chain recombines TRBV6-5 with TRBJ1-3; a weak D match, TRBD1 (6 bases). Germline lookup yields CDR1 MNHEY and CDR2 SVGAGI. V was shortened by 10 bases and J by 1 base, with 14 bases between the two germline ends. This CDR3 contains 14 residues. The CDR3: CATLKQGSGNTIYF. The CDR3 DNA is TGTGCCACCCTCAAACAGGGTTCTGGAAACACCATATATTTT.

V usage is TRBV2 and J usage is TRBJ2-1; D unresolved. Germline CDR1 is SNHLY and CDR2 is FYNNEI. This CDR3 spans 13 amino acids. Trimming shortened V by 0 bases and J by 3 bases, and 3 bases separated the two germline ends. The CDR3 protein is CASSEARYNEQFF. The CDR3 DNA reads TGTGCCAGCAGTGAAGCGCGCTACAATGAGCAGTTCTTC.

CDR3 amino acids: CASNEARLLAKNIQYF. The CDR3 DNA reads TGTGCCAGCAATGAGGCGAGACTACTAGCCAAAAACATTCAGTACTTC. This sequence joins TRBV28 and TRBJ2-4; D is possibly TRBD2 (5 bases). This CDR3 has 16 residues. Germline loops: CDR1 MDHEN, CDR2 SYDVKM. The V and J ends lost 7 bases and 0 bases respectively, with 16 bases between them.

The CDR3 region has the DNA TGTGCCAGCAGTTCCAGGCGGCTAGCGGGAGGGAAAACCTACGAGCAGTACTTC. This gives the protein CASSSRRLAGGKTYEQYF. The chain has TRBV27 and TRBJ2-7, with 12 bases fitting TRBD2. V lost 4 bases to trimming and J lost 2 bases; unmatched junction nucleotides: 12. Germline values: CDR1 MNHEY, CDR2 SMNVEV (reference sequence). The CDR3 contains 18 residues.

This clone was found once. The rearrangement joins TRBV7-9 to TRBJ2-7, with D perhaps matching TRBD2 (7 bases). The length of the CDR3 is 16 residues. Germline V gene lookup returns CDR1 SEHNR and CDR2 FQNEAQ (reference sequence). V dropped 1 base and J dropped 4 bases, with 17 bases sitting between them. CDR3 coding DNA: TGTGCCAGCAGCTTAGGTTCATGGGGGGGCAGGTACGAGCAGTACTTC. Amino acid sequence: CASSLGSWGGRYEQYF.